The subject of this entry is one T cell receptor (beta chain). These data belong to a study of blood T cell repertoires in COVID-19. Germline CDR1 and CDR2: LNHDA and SQIVND (reference sequence). The CDR3 has 19 amino acids. J lost 0 bases, V lost 8 bases, and 15 bases had no gene match. Living in about two dozen US areas, the participants were between roughly 18 and 90 years of age. A PCR-confirmed or clinician-diagnosed COVID-19 case had contacted exposed participants within 2 weeks of entry. Original methodology: Reference gene primers were amplified, and this amplification served to estimate nucleated cell counts. Assay used: immunoSEQ multiplex PCR; TCRdb lists only in-frame clones, some missing. That table gives V, J and clone size, and the DNA gave D and trimming. Of 150,000 or so clones listed, about 90% were seen once; the top ten hold over 4%.

The TCR was taken from a woman aged 40-49 years who had been exposed to COVID-19. The rearrangement joins TRBV19 to TRBJ2-1; 11 nucleotides match TRBD2. Sequencing input: PBMCs or T cells enriched from blood (not recorded which). CDR3 amino acids: CASLETASGGPSSYNEQFF. In nucleotides, the CDR3 is TGTGCCAGTCTCGAGACGGCTAGCGGGGGGCCGAGCTCCTACAATGAGCAGTTCTTC. The entire variable domain, with the rest obtained from reference TRBV19 and TRBJ2-1, is as follows: DGGITQSPKYLFRKEGQNVTLSCEQNLNHDAMYWYRQDPGQGLRLIYYSQIVNDFQKGDIAEGYSVSREKKESFPLTVTSAQKNPTAFYLCASLETASGGPSSYNEQFFGPGTRLTVL.